The clone carrying this T cell receptor (beta chain) was seen a single time. The sample comes from a study of blood T cell repertoires in COVID-19. Study-level information: Sites across the United States, Italy and Spain contributed samples from acute and convalescent COVID-19. T cells, B-cell-depleted T cells, or PBMCs provided the cDNA or gDNA that served as material.

Profiling relied on immunoSEQ multiplex PCR, and the TCRdb table lists in-frame clones only, not all of them. The sample has fewer than 250,000 clones, 85% seen once. Germline V gene data show CDR1 as KGHSH and CDR2 as LQKENI. This CDR3 contains 12 residues. V lost 6 bases and J 7 bases, leaving 9 bases between the germline ends. The sample taken for sequencing was peripheral blood. The TCR sequence derives from an older woman with active or convalescent COVID-19. This chain links TRBV18 with TRBJ2-2, with D tentatively TRBD2 (5 bases). CDR3 region: CASSTGNGELFF. CDR3 DNA: TGTGCCAGCTCTACGGGGAACGGGGAGCTGTTTTTT.